The clone carrying this T cell receptor (beta chain) was counted a few times. Antigen specificity is unknown. This table comes from immunoSEQ multiplex PCR, and its TCRdb copy is limited to in-frame clones, with some not included. The sample has several thousand clones; around 68% are singletons. The germline V gene encodes CDR1 SNHLY and CDR2 FYNNEI. The CDR3 runs 12 residues. The V and J ends lost 8 bases and 5 bases respectively, with 10 bases between them. These data are taken from a study of OX40 agonist ivuxolimab in advanced cancers. Study-wide findings and caveats: Mean expanded clone counts were higher in CD8+ than CD4+ T cells.

The sample here was CD4+ or CD8+ T cells sorted from blood, taken in a trial of the OX40 agonist ivuxolimab. The V and J genes are TRBV2 and TRBJ2-1; D ambiguous. This TCR derives from an adult with an advanced solid tumor such as melanoma, head and neck, liver or kidney cancer. The chain's CDR3 is CASLDTHNEQFF. As DNA, the CDR3 is TGTGCCAGCCTCGACACTCACAATGAGCAGTTCTTC.